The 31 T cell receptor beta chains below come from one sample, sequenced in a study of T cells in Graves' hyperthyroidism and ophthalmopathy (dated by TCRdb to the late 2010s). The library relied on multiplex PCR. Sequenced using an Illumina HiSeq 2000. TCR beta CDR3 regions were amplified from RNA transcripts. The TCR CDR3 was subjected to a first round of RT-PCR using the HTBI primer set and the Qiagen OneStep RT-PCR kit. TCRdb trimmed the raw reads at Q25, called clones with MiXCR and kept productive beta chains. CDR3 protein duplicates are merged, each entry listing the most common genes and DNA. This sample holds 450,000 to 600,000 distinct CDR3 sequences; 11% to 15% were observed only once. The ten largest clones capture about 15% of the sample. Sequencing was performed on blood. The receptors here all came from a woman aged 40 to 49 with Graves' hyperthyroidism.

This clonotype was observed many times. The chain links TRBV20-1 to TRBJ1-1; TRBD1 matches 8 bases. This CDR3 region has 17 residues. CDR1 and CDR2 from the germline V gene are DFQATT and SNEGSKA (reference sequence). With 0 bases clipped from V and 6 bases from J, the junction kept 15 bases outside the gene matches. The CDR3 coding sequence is TGCAGTGCTAGAGATCCGTCAGGGGGCGGGGAGACCGCTGAAGCTTTCTTT. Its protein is CSARDPSGGGETAEAFF.

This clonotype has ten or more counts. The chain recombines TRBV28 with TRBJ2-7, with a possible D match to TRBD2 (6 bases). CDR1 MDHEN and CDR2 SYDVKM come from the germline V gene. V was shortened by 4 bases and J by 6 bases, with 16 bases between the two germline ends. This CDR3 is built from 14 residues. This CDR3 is CASSSPSAALEQYF. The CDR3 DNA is TGTGCCAGCAGTTCTCCTAGCGCTGCCCTCGAGCAGTACTTC.

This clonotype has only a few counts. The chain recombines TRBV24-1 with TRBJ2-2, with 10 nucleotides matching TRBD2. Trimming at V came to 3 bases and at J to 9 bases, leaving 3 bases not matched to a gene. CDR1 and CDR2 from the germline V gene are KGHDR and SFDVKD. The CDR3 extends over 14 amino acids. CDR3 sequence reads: CATSDASGRRELFF. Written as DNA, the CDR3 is TGTGCCACCAGTGATGCTAGCGGGAGACGGGAGCTGTTTTTT.

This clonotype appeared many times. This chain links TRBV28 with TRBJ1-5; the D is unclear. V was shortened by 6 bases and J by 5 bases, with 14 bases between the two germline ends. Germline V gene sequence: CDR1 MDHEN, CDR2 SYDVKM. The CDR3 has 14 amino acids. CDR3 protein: CASRGRLGYQPQHF. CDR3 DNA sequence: TGTGCCAGCAGGGGTCGGTTAGGTTATCAGCCCCAGCATTTT. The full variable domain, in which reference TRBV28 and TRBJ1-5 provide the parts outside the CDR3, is DVKVTQSSRYLVKRTGEKVFLECVQDMDHENMFWYRQDPGLGLRLIYFSYDVKMKEKGDIPEGYSVSREKKERFSLILESASTNQTSMYLCASRGRLGYQPQHFGDGTRLSIL.

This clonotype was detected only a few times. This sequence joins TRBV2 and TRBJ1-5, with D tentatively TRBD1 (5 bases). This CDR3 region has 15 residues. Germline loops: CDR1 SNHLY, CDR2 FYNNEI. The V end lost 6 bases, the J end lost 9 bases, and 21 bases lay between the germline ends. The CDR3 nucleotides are TGTGCCAGCAGCCCGGCTGGGACGGCCCTTTCGCCCCAGCATTTT. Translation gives CASSPAGTALSPQHF. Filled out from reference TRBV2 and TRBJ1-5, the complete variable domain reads EPEVTQTPSHQVTQMGQEVILRCVPISNHLYFYWYRQILGQKVEFLVSFYNNEISEKSEIFDDQFSVERPDGSNFTLKIRSTKLEDSAMYFCASSPAGTALSPQHFGDGTRLSIL.

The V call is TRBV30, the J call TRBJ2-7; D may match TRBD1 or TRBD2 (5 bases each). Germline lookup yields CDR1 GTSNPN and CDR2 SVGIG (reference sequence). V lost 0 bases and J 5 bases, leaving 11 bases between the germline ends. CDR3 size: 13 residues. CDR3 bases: TGTGCCTGGAGTGTAGAGGGGCCCCACGAGCAGTACTTC. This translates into CAWSVEGPHEQYF.

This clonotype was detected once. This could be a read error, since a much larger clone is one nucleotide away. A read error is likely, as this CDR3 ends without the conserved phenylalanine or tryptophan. CDR3 DNA sequence: TGCAGTGCTCATCGGTCTACCTACAATGAGCAGTTCCTC. Protein product: CSAHRSTYNEQFL. This sequence joins TRBV20-1 and TRBJ2-1; D unclear. The germline V and J ends were trimmed by 5 bases and 2 bases, with 10 bases remaining between them. CDR1 DFQATT and CDR2 SNEGSKA come from the germline V gene (reference sequence). CDR3 length equals 13 residues.

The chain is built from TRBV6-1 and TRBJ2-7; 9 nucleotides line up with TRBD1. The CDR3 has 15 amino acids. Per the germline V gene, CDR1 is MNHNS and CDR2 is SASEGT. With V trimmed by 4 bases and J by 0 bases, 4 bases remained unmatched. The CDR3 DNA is TGTGCCAGCAGTGTGGACAGGGGAAACTCCTACGAGCAGTACTTC. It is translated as CASSVDRGNSYEQYF.

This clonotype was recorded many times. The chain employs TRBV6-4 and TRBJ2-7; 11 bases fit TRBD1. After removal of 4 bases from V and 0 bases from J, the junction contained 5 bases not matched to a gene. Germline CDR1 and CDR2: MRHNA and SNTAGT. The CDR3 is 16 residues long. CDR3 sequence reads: CASSVLGTGGSYEQYF. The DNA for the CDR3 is TGTGCCAGCAGTGTTCTAGGGACAGGGGGCTCCTACGAGCAGTACTTC.

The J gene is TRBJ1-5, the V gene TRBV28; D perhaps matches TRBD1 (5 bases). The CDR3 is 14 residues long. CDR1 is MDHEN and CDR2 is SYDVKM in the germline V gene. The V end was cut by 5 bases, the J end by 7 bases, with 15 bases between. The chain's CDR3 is CASSLRGGEQPQHF. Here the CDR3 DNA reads TGTGCCAGCAGTCTCCGGGGCGGTGAGCAGCCCCAGCATTTT.

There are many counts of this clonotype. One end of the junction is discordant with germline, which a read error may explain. The CDR3 DNA follows: TGTACCAGCAGCCGGGTTACGGGCGCTGAAGCTTTCTTT. Its translation: CTSSRVTGAEAFF. This sequence joins TRBV2 and TRBJ1-1; D gene uncertain. The CDR3 is made up of 13 amino acids. Per the germline V gene, CDR1 is SNHLY and CDR2 is FYNNEI. Variable domain in full (rest from reference TRBV2 and TRBJ1-1): EPEVTQTPSHQVTQMGQEVILRCVPISNHLYFYWYRQILGQKVEFLVSFYNNEISEKSEIFDDQFSVERPDGSNFTLKIRSTKLEDSAMYFCTSSRVTGAEAFFGQGTRLTVV.

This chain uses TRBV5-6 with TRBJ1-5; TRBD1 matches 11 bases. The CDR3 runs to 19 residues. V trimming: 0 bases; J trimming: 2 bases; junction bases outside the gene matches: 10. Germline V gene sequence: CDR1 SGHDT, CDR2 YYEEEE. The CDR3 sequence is CASSLAGQGASWRNQPQHF. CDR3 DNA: TGTGCCAGCAGCTTGGCTGGACAGGGGGCCTCTTGGCGCAATCAGCCCCAGCATTTT. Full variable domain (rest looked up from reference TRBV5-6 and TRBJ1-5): DAGVTQSPTHLIKTRGQQVTLRCSPKSGHDTVSWYQQALGQGPQFIFQYYEEEERQRGNFPDRFSGHQFPNYSSELNVNALLLGDSALYLCASSLAGQGASWRNQPQHFGDGTRLSIL.

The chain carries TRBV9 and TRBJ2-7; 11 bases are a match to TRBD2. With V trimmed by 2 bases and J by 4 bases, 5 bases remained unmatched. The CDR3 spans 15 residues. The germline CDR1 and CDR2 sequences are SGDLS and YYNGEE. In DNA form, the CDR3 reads TGTGCCAGCAGCGTTACTAGCGGGAGTGGTTACGAGCAGTACTTC. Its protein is CASSVTSGSGYEQYF.

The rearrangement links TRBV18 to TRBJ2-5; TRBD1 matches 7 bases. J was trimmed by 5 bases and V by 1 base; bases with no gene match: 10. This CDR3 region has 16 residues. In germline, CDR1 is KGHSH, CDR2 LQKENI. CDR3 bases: TGTGCCAGCTCACCACGTAGAACAGGGGTACAGGAGACCCAGTACTTC. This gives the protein CASSPRRTGVQETQYF.

The CDR3 bases are TGCGCCAGCAGTTCCATCGGACAGGGGAACACTGAAGCTTTCTTT. Translation: CASSSIGQGNTEAFF. The chain has TRBV5-1 and TRBJ1-1, with 8 nucleotides matching TRBD1. The CDR3 spans 15 residues. Germline V gene sequence: CDR1 SGHRS, CDR2 YFSETQ. The ends lost 5 bases at V and 1 base at J; junction bases unmatched: 7.

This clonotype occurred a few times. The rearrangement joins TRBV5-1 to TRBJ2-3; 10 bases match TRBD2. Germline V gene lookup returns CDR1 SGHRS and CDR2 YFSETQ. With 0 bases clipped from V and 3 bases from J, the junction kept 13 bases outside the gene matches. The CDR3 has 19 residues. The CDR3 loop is CASSLGPSGRGGATDTQYF. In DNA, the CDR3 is TGCGCCAGCAGCTTGGGACCTAGCGGGAGAGGAGGCGCGACAGATACGCAGTATTTT.

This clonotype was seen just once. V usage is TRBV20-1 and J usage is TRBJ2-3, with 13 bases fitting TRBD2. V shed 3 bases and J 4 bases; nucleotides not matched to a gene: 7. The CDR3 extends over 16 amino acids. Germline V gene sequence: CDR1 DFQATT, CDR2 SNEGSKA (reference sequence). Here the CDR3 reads CSASAWTSGSADTQYF. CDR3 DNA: TGCAGTGCTAGTGCCTGGACTAGCGGGAGCGCAGATACGCAGTATTTT.

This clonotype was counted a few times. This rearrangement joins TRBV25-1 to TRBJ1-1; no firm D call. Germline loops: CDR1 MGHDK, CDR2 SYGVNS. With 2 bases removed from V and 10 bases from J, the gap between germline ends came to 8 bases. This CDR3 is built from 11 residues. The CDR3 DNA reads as TGTGCCAGCAGTGAACCTGGAGGAGCTTTCTTT. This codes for CASSEPGGAFF.

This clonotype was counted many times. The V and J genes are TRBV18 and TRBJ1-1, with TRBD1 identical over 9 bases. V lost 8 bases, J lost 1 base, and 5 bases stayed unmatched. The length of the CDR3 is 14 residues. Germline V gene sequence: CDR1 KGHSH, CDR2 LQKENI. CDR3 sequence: CASSPGQGNTEAFF. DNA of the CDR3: TGTGCCAGCAGCCCGGGACAGGGGAACACTGAAGCTTTCTTT.

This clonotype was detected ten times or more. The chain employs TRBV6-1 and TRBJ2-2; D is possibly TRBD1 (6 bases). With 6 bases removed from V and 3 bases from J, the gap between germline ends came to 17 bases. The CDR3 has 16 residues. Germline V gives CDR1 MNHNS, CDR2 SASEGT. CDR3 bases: TGTGCCAGCAGGACCCTGGGGGCAGGGGACACCGGGGAGCTGTTTTTT. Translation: CASRTLGAGDTGELFF.

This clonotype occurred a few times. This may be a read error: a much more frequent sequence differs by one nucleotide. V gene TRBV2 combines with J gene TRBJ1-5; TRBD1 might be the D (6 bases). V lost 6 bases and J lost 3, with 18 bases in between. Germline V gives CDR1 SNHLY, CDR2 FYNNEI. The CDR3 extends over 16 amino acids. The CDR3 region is CASRERQVFLNQPQHF. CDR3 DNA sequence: TGTGCCAGCAGGGAGAGACAGGTGTTTCTCAATCAGCCCCAGCATTTT.

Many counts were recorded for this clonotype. CDR3 in DNA: TGTGCCAGCAGTCCTCAGGGGGCCTCTTACAATGAGCAGTTCTTC. Residues: CASSPQGASYNEQFF. The chain has TRBV3-1 and TRBJ2-1; TRBD1 agrees at 8 bases. Germline loops: CDR1 LGHDT, CDR2 YNNKEL (reference sequence). The CDR3 spans 15 residues. Trimming removed 6 bases from V and 4 bases from J; junction bases left unmatched: 8.

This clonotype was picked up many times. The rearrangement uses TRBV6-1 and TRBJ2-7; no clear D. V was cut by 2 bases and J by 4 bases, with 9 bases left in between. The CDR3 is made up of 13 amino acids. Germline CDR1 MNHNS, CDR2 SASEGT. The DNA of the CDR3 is TGTGCCAGCAGTGAATGGCAGGCGTACGAGCAGTACTTC. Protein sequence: CASSEWQAYEQYF.

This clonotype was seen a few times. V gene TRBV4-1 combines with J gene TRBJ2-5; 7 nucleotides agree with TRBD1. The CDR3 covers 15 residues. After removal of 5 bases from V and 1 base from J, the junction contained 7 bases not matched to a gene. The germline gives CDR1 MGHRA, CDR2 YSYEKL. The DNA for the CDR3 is TGCGCCAGCAGCTCGTACGGGACAGCCCAAGAGACCCAGTACTTC. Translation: CASSSYGTAQETQYF.

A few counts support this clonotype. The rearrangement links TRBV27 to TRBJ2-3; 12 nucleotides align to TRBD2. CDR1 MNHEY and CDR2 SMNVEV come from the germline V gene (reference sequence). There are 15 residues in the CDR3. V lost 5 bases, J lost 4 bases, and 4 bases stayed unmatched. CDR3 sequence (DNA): TGTGCCAGCAGTACCCTAGCGGGAGGGCCAGATACGCAGTATTTT. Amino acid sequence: CASSTLAGGPDTQYF.

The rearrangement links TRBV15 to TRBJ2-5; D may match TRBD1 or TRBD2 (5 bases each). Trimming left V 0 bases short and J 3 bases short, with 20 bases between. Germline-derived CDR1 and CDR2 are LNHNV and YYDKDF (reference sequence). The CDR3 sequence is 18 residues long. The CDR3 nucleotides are TGTGCCACCAGCAGAGATCGTGGTTTTGGGGGAGCAAAAGAGACCCAGTACTTC. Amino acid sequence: CATSRDRGFGGAKETQYF.

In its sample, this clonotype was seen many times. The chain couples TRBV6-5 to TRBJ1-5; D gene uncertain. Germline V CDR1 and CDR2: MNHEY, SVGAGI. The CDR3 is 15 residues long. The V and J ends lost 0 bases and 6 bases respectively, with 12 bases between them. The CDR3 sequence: CASSYSYPATQPQHF. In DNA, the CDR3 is TGTGCCAGCAGTTACTCGTACCCGGCAACTCAGCCCCAGCATTTT.

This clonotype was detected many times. The CDR3 loop reads CASSPPGGNFFEQYF. The CDR3 bases are TGTGCCAGCAGTCCCCCGGGGGGGAACTTTTTCGAGCAGTACTTC. The chain couples TRBV27 to TRBJ2-7; the match to TRBD2 covers 8 bases. Germline lookup yields CDR1 MNHEY and CDR2 SMNVEV (reference sequence). The CDR3 loop spans 15 amino acids. The J segment lost 6 bases and the V segment lost 5 bases, leaving 12 bases of the junction unmatched.

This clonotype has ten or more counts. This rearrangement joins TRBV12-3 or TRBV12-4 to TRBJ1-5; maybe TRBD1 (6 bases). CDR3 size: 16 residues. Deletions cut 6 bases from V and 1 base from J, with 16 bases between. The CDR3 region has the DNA TGTGCCAGCAGCCCTACAGGGAGTAGGAGCAATCAGCCCCAGCATTTT. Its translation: CASSPTGSRSNQPQHF.

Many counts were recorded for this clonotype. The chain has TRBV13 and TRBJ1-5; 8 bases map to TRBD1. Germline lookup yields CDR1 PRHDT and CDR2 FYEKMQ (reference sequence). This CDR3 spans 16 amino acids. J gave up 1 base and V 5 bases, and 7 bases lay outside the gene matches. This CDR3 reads CASSKTGVESNQPQHF. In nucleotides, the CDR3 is TGTGCCAGCAGCAAGACAGGGGTCGAAAGCAATCAGCCCCAGCATTTT.

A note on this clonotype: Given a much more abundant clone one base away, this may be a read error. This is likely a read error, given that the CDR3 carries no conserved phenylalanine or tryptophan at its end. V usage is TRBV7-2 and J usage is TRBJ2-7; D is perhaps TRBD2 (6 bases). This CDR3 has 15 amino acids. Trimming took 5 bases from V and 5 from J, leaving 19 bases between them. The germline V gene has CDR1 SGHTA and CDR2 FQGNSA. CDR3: CASSPTGGSNHEQYL. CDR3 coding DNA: TGTGCCAGCAGCCCCACTGGGGGGTCGAACCACGAGCAGTACTTA.